This T cell receptor beta chain is drawn from a study of beta chain features in type 1 diabetes. Findings and limits, study-wide: cDNA-based sequencing might over-represent cells highly expressing TCR. Moderately but significantly shorter TCRB CDR3s were found in Type 1 diabetes patients in all four CD4+ subsets. A pattern of fewer insertions and more deletions at VDJ junctions was seen in type 1 diabetes patients.

Trimming removed 0 bases at V and 1 base at J, with 12 bases between. Germline values: CDR1 MDHEN, CDR2 SYDVKM. This CDR3 has 16 amino acids. This clone was observed a few times. Antigen unknown. What was sequenced were expressed TCRB transcripts, since all of the isolated RNA had been reverse transcribed. Naive, central memory and regulatory T cell samples yielded about 4 million reads on average. Method: immunoSEQ multiplex PCR; TCRdb's copy keeps in-frame clones and lacks some. Altogether roughly 700,000 clones are present, over 10% being singletons, with the ten largest covering approximately 0.022%. A sort by CD45RO/CCR7/CD25/CD127/CD95/CD27 yielded CD4+ naive, central memory, regulatory and stem cell-like memory cells.

The genes are TRBV28 and TRBJ1-1; no reliable D call. The sample comprised naive CD4+ T cells from blood. The sequence was collected from a man in his late teens or twenties with type 1 diabetes. The CDR3 loop reads CASSLWDDPANTEAFF. The DNA of the CDR3 is TGTGCCAGCAGTTTATGGGACGACCCAGCGAACACTGAAGCTTTCTTT.